The following is a T cell receptor beta chain sequence with its context. Patients at the Seattle site were enrolled during active infection and followed longitudinally. In the original processing: Nucleated cell number was recorded as an estimate derived from reference gene primer amplification. Profiled with immunoSEQ multiplex PCR; TCRdb holds only in-frame clones, not every one. V, J and clone size were drawn from that table, and D and trimming were deduced from the DNA. The table has about 370,000 clones, 70% to 90% seen once. Germline-derived CDR1 and CDR2 are MNHEY and SVGEGT. The CDR3 totals 15 residues. V gave up 0 bases and J gave up 2 bases; unmatched junction bases: 3. The data were obtained in a study of blood T cell repertoires in COVID-19. Study overall: The study drew acute and convalescent COVID-19 samples from the United States, Italy and Spain. From T cells, B-cell-depleted T cells, or PBMCs came the material, which was cDNA or gDNA.

Sequencing was carried out using peripheral blood. The V call is TRBV6-2 or TRBV6-3, the J call TRBJ2-5; 7 nucleotides align to TRBD1. The TCR sequence derives from a woman between 25 and 40 years old with COVID-19, enrolled during active disease. Here the CDR3 DNA reads TGTGCCAGCAGTTACTCGCTCAGGGGGCAAGAGACCCAGTACTTC. It translates to CASSYSLRGQETQYF.